These T cell receptor beta chains were read from a single sample in a study of blood T cell repertoires in COVID-19. The table came from immunoSEQ multiplex PCR; TCRdb's copy has only in-frame clones and leaves some out. The top ten hold about an eighth of the sample, which has 40,000 to 55,000 clones, over 75% seen once. Sequencing used peripheral blood. The receptors originated from a human donor in a cohort sampled during active COVID-19. Each CDR3 is given without its conserved first and last residue.

CDR3 protein	CDR3 length	V gene	J gene
ASSPGVSSYEQY	12	TRBV7-9	TRBJ2-7
ASSASRGNIQY	11	TRBV7-6	TRBJ2-4
ASSLVRGNTEAF	12	TRBV11-3	TRBJ1-1
ASSLVGGTSGSGGELF	16	TRBV11-3	TRBJ2-2
ASSTQTGMNTEAF	13	TRBV21-1	TRBJ1-1
ASSFSREIGYNEQF	14	TRBV7-8	TRBJ2-1
ASSLAQGSHEQY	12	TRBV5-1	TRBJ2-7
ASSNDRGTNEQF	12	TRBV6-2/TRBV6-3	TRBJ2-1
ASSLGTGDKAF	11	TRBV7-2	TRBJ1-1
ASSLGQGIYNEQF	13	TRBV5-1	TRBJ2-1
ASSRTSGSGETQY	13	TRBV11-2	TRBJ2-5
ATSGSGRNTQY	11	TRBV24-1	TRBJ2-3
ASSLGRTGTGELF	13	TRBV5-4	TRBJ2-2
ASSLLGGRGLGGYT	14	TRBV27	TRBJ1-2
ASGLVHTPLDGGNTDTQY	18	TRBV12-5	TRBJ2-3
ASSPFLGGSSYNEQF	15	TRBV5-1	TRBJ2-1
ASSPTGGNTEAF	12	TRBV18	TRBJ1-1
ASSQQGASGTDTQY	14	TRBV4-1	TRBJ2-3
ASSGRRTSGRNIQY	14	TRBV2	TRBJ2-4
ASSSGTSSIQY	11	TRBV28	TRBJ2-4
ASSHGLAGGTDTQY	14	TRBV3-1/TRBV3-2	TRBJ2-3
ASSQDGTGGKNYGYT	15	TRBV4-2	TRBJ1-2
ASSMSGTNYGYT	12	TRBV19	TRBJ1-2
ASSPPQGIYGYT	12	TRBV28	TRBJ1-2
ASSLGRERSSYNEQF	15	TRBV7-2	TRBJ2-1
ASGGYRGLISYEQY	14	TRBV3-1/TRBV3-2	TRBJ2-7
ASQGQGNEQY	10	TRBV24-1	TRBJ2-7
ASSPSTADYGYT	12	TRBV5-1	TRBJ1-2
ASRSTSGGARTGELF	15	TRBV27	TRBJ2-2
ASSERDSDRDTQY	13	TRBV10-1	TRBJ2-3
ASSRQGDRQPQH	12	TRBV3-1/TRBV3-2	TRBJ1-5
ASSLGGLAGEGETQY	15	TRBV7-8	TRBJ2-5
ASSLVGERETQY	12	TRBV5-5	TRBJ2-5
ASSLRGRDNEQF	12	TRBV14	TRBJ2-1
ASSRKTGVTSGRAIRAGELF	20	TRBV4-2	TRBJ2-2
ASSQGGRDQETQY	13	TRBV28	TRBJ2-5
ASSPGLGRLNEQF	13	TRBV11-2	TRBJ2-1
AISSQDQGTQY	11	TRBV28	TRBJ2-3